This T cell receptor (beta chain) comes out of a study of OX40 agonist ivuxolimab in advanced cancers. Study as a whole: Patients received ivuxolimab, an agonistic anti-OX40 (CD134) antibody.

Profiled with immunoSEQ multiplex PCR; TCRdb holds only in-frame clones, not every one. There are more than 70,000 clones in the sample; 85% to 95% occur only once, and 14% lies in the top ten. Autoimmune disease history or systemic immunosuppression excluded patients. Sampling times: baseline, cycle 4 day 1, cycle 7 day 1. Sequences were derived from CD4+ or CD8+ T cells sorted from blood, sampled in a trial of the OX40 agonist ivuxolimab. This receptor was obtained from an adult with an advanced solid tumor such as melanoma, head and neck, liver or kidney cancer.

In DNA form, the CDR3 reads TGCGCCAGCAGCCAGAGAGGGGAGGGTTTCACTGAAGCTTTCTTT. It codes for CASSQRGEGFTEAFF. This chain connects TRBV4-1 to TRBJ1-1, with a possible D match to TRBD1 (5 bases). Trimming left V 3 bases short and J 4 bases short, with 15 bases between. Germline loops: CDR1 MGHRA, CDR2 YSYEKL. The CDR3 contains 15 residues.